The present T cell receptor (beta chain) was sequenced within a study of glioma-infiltrating T cells (dated by TCRdb to about 2016). Some background on the complete study: Glioma tissue, non-neoplastic brain tissue and matched peripheral blood mononuclear cells were used as sources from which TCR alpha- and beta-chain repertoires were sequenced. The paired cohort comprised three low-grade glioma patients, 7 or 8 primary glioblastoma patients and three non-glioma patients contributing non-neoplastic brain tissue. To measure how far tissue and blood T-cell populations diverged, each tissue-infiltrating repertoire was compared against the peripheral blood repertoire of the same patient. The research as a whole found: Group comparisons were based on small numbers of patients: three non-neoplastic, three low-grade glioma and roughly eight glioblastoma patients. In non-neoplastic patients, VJ-independent divergence between tissue and blood fell below expectation, whereas in all gliomas, and especially in low-grade gliomas, the divergence rose above expectation. Tissue and blood shared very few CDR3 sequences, a result attributed to high CDR3 diversity and limited sampling.

CDR1 is given as KGHSH and CDR2 as LQKENI, both from the germline V gene. The CDR3 holds 17 amino acids from the cysteine to the phenylalanine. Left in the record is the CDR3 DNA by itself, 51 bases read in frame from the first base. Trimming accounts for 3 bases at V and 0 bases at J, while the number of junction bases matched to no gene is 6. Concerning this clonotype: It lacks a known antigen. No much larger clonotype is one base removed from it; base qualities were not supplied.

The iRepertoire nested amplicon-rescue multiplex PCR (arm-PCR) platform was used to amplify TCR alpha and beta CDR3 regions from RNA. For one-step reverse transcription and amplification, about 95-450 ng of tissue mRNA or PBMC total RNA was used as input. Following bead purification, Illumina adapters were added through a secondary multiplex PCR, and the libraries were then gel-purified between 200 and 400 bp. Libraries carried internal 6-nucleotide barcodes used for demultiplexing. Libraries were sequenced on an Illumina MiSeq with 2x220 or 2x250 nucleotide paired-end reads. The paper's processing steps were these. Paired reads were merged using FLASH 1.2.11 and were aligned to the GRCh37 human genome using BWA-MEM, after which TRA and TRB reads were extracted. For V and J assignment, an IMGT-derived reference of cassette sequences and CDR3 motifs that included pseudogenes was used. Reads were translated in three frames, and productive CDR3s were defined as those with a C...FGXG motif and no stop codons. Unique combinations of V-J cassette pair and CDR3 amino acid sequence were defined as clonotypes. Hamming distance filtering was applied to reads, with thresholds set by the sequence error rate of each sample in mapped regions. TCRdb reprocessing: public reads trimmed at Q25 with fastp, clones called with MiXCR, in-frame beta chains kept. Each entry merges the rows of one CDR3 protein and shows their most common DNA and genes. What appears here as the V and J calls and clone size reflects TCRdb's work, not the paper's. The sample table holds roughly 200,000 distinct CDR3 sequences, of which over 25% were seen once. The ten biggest clones cover around 20% of the sample.

The source material was glioma tissue, nonneoplastic brain tissue, or PBMCs (not recorded which). Rearrangement joined TRBV18 to TRBJ1-3; TRBD1 lines up with 9 middle nucleotides. The receptor's source is a human donor with low-grade glioma or glioblastoma, undergoing nonglioma brain surgery, or in good health (not recorded which). The DNA reads TGTGCCAGCTCACCCCTCGGGACAGGGAGCTCTGGAAACACCATATATTTT. Its amino acids are CASSPLGTGSSGNTIYF.